This TCR beta chain originates from a study of glioma-infiltrating T cells after dendritic cell vaccination. Across the whole study: Treatment, given 2003 to 2012, was autologous tumor lysate-pulsed dendritic cell vaccination. At biweekly intervals, patients got three intradermal dendritic cell vaccine injections.

Input was 2 to 2.5 ug genomic DNA, or all available if less. Amplification used 60 V beta primers and 13 J beta primers. Generated by immunoSEQ multiplex PCR, the TCRdb table keeps only in-frame clones and is missing some. The sample records 50,000 to 55,000 clones, about nine tenths being singletons. This CDR3 has 14 amino acids. J lost 5 bases, V lost 4 bases, and 8 bases had no gene match. CDR1 SGHRS and CDR2 YFSETQ come from the germline V gene. Time point in this sample: after dendritic cell vaccination, including at tumor progression/relapse. This clonotype originated in a human donor with glioblastoma. The V gene is TRBV5-1, the J gene TRBJ1-1; 7 bases line up with TRBD1. Sequenced material: blood, taken after dendritic cell vaccination. The CDR3 sequence is CASSIQGLWTEAFF. The CDR3 DNA sequence: TGCGCCAGCAGCATACAGGGGCTTTGGACTGAAGCTTTCTTT.